This entry features one T cell receptor (beta chain) sequence. This table comes from immunoSEQ multiplex PCR, and its TCRdb copy is limited to in-frame clones, with some not included. The table includes 15,000 or so clones, approximately 86% detected once. CDR3 length: 14 residues. Germline loops: CDR1 MDHEN, CDR2 SYDVKM. V dropped 5 bases and J dropped 4; count of bases not matched to a gene: 6. The sample originates from a study of T cell repertoires in ileal Crohn's disease. At the level of the study: Median disease duration was approximately eight years; roughly 35% smoked at surgery.

This receptor was identified in an adult with Crohn's disease. V and J are TRBV28 and TRBJ1-2; 8 positions agree with TRBD1. Sequencing was carried out using ileal tissue. Here the CDR3 DNA reads TGTGCCAGCAGTGGGCAGGGGGCAGCCTATGGCTACACCTTC. As protein: CASSGQGAAYGYTF.